Below, 18 T cell receptor beta chains from the same sample are listed, as sequenced in a study of T cells in Graves' hyperthyroidism and ophthalmopathy. What was amplified from RNA transcripts were TCR beta CDR3 regions. RT-PCR in the first round (using the HTBI primer set) targeted the TCR CDR3. TCRdb reanalysed the multiplex PCR reads using MiXCR and keeps one entry per CDR3 protein. The sample includes 350,000 or so distinct CDR3 sequences, 17% of them seen just once. The sequenced material came from blood. The receptor source for this set is a woman aged 25 to 39 with Graves' hyperthyroidism that later progressed to Graves' ophthalmopathy.

V gene TRBV20-1 combines with J gene TRBJ1-6; TRBD1 is a possible D gene (5 bases). Germline CDR1 and CDR2: DFQATT and SNEGSKA (reference sequence). CDR3 length equals 17 residues. Trimming shortened V by 3 bases and J by 0 bases, and 15 bases separated the two germline ends. CDR3 sequence (DNA): TGCAGTGCTAGTAGGGGCCACCGTAACTCCTATAATTCACCCCTCCACTTT. Protein sequence: CSASRGHRNSYNSPLHF.

This clonotype was detected many times. The rearrangement uses TRBV5-1 and TRBJ2-7; D might be TRBD1 (6 bases). V gave up 4 bases and J gave up 4 bases, with 12 bases separating them. Germline-derived CDR1 and CDR2 are SGHRS and YFSETQ. The CDR3 is made up of 13 amino acids. CDR3 residues: CASSPGTLYEQYF. The CDR3 nucleotides are TGCGCCAGCAGCCCCGGGACACTTTACGAGCAGTACTTC.

The table lists this clonotype with a few counts. The J gene is TRBJ1-4, the V gene TRBV6-1, with TRBD1 identical over 9 bases. This CDR3 comprises 18 residues. CDR1 and CDR2 (germline): MNHNS, SASEGT. The V segment lost 3 bases and the J segment 13 bases; nucleotides outside the gene matches: 21. The CDR3 sequence: CASSDTGQGWVEVSGLFF. The CDR3 region has the DNA TGTGCCAGCAGTGATACGGGACAGGGATGGGTCGAAGTATCCGGACTGTTTTTT.

This clonotype was seen repeatedly, ten times or more. The chain couples TRBV27 to TRBJ1-1; D is unresolved. Germline values: CDR1 MNHEY, CDR2 SMNVEV (reference sequence). CDR3 length: 15 amino acids. The V end was cut by 0 bases, the J end by 0 bases, with 8 bases between. The DNA of the CDR3 is TGTGCCAGCAGTTTATCAGGGATCATGAACACTGAAGCTTTCTTT. The encoded protein is CASSLSGIMNTEAFF.

In this sample, this clonotype turned up many times. The chain combines TRBV5-6 with TRBJ2-7; TRBD1 agrees at 7 bases. V trimming: 7 bases; J trimming: 3 bases; junction bases outside the gene matches: 10. This CDR3 is 14 amino acids long. Germline CDR1 is SGHDT and CDR2 is YYEEEE. DNA for the CDR3: TGTGCCAGCTCGTCAACAGGGGTCGTCTACGAGCAGTACTTC. Translation gives CASSSTGVVYEQYF.

This clonotype came up many times. The chain joins TRBV18 to TRBJ2-7; D is ambiguous. The germline gives CDR1 KGHSH, CDR2 LQKENI. The CDR3 is made up of 12 amino acids. Trimming shortened V by 8 bases and J by 2 bases, and 10 bases separated the two germline ends. The CDR3 loop reads CASAATAYEQYF. As DNA, the CDR3 is TGTGCCAGCGCGGCCACAGCCTACGAGCAGTACTTC.

This clonotype was observed many times. The rearrangement joins TRBV2 to TRBJ1-3, with 8 bases that match TRBD1. The CDR3 runs 17 residues. Trimming removed 1 base from V and 0 bases from J; junction bases left unmatched: 5. Per germline, CDR1 SNHLY and CDR2 FYNNEI. The CDR3 loop is CASSEGLRGLSGNTIYF. Here the CDR3 DNA reads TGTGCCAGCAGTGAAGGCCTCAGGGGGCTCTCTGGAAACACCATATATTTT. Based on the CDR3 plus reference TRBV2 and TRBJ1-3, the full variable domain is EPEVTQTPSHQVTQMGQEVILRCVPISNHLYFYWYRQILGQKVEFLVSFYNNEISEKSEIFDDQFSVERPDGSNFTLKIRSTKLEDSAMYFCASSEGLRGLSGNTIYFGEGSWLTVV.

This chain links TRBV12-3 or TRBV12-4 with TRBJ1-1; weak D call: TRBD1 (6 bases). V lost 6 bases and J 4 bases, leaving 15 bases between the germline ends. CDR3 length equals 14 residues. Here the CDR3 reads CASSLSTGPTEAFF. The CDR3 nucleotides read TGTGCCAGCAGCCTCTCGACAGGTCCCACTGAAGCTTTCTTT.

A few counts support this clonotype. The chain is built from TRBV5-8 and TRBJ2-1; the D call may be TRBD1 or TRBD2 (5 bases each). Trimming removed 4 bases from V and 0 bases from J, with 14 bases in between. This CDR3 contains 16 residues. Germline V gene lookup returns CDR1 SGHTS and CDR2 YDEGEE. In DNA, the CDR3 is TGTGCCAGCAGCGGGGACCCATATAGCTCCTACAATGAGCAGTTCTTC. Its translation is CASSGDPYSSYNEQFF.

This clonotype was seen a handful of times. V is TRBV24-1 and J is TRBJ2-7, with 8 bases fitting TRBD2. This CDR3 region has 13 residues. Trimming cost V 4 bases and J 6 bases; bases outside gene matches: 4. Germline V CDR1 and CDR2: KGHDR, SFDVKD. The chain's CDR3 is CATSDPGGSEQYF. The CDR3 region has the DNA TGTGCCACCAGTGACCCGGGGGGGAGCGAGCAGTACTTC.

This clonotype occurred many times. This rearrangement joins TRBV7-2 to TRBJ1-2; perhaps TRBD1 as D (5 bases). Germline loops: CDR1 SGHTA, CDR2 FQGNSA. The CDR3 extends over 15 amino acids. With 1 base removed from V and 1 base from J, the gap between germline ends came to 10 bases. The CDR3 loop reads CASSLVGAFNYGYTF. The CDR3 DNA follows: TGTGCCAGCAGCTTAGTCGGGGCGTTTAACTATGGCTACACCTTC.

The V and J genes are TRBV29-1 and TRBJ2-7, with 10 bases fitting TRBD1. V was clipped by 2 bases and J by 3 bases; unmatched bases: 4. CDR1 and CDR2 (germline): SQVTM, ANQGSEA. This CDR3 has 14 amino acids. CDR3 in amino acids: CSVEIRDRGYEQYF. The CDR3 coding sequence is TGCAGCGTTGAAATCCGGGACAGGGGCTACGAGCAGTACTTC.

This clonotype was observed at least ten times. This chain links TRBV6-2 or TRBV6-3 with TRBJ2-5; D gene uncertain. The CDR3 loop spans 13 amino acids. V dropped 7 bases and J dropped 4 bases, with 13 bases sitting between them. CDR1 and CDR2 (germline): MNHEY, SVGEGT. For the CDR3, the DNA is TGTGCCAGCACGTGGTGGGGTTCAGAGACCCAGTACTTC. Protein product: CASTWWGSETQYF.

This clonotype was picked up many times. The gene calls are TRBV20-1 and TRBJ2-7; 10 bases fit TRBD2. Germline values: CDR1 DFQATT, CDR2 SNEGSKA (reference sequence). V trimming: 1 base; J trimming: 1 base; junction bases outside the gene matches: 10. The CDR3 is 17 amino acids. Here the CDR3 DNA reads TGCAGTGCTAGAGGTTCCCCTAGCGGGAGAGGGTCCTACGAGCAGTACTTC. It specifies CSARGSPSGRGSYEQYF.

This clonotype was recorded at least ten times. The chain couples TRBV12-3 or TRBV12-4 to TRBJ1-1, with D possibly being TRBD1 (6 bases). This CDR3 contains 12 residues. The CDR3 DNA follows: TGTGCAGGGGGGTCGATGAACACTGAAGCTTTCTTT. Translated: CAGGSMNTEAFF.

The gene calls are TRBV18 and TRBJ2-2; 7 bases match TRBD1. Unmatched junction bases numbered 4, after V lost 0 bases and J lost 3 bases. Germline-derived CDR1 and CDR2 are KGHSH and LQKENI. The CDR3 loop spans 16 amino acids. The CDR3 DNA reads as TGTGCCAGCTCACCACCCGGACAGGAGGACACCGGGGAGCTGTTTTTT. It is translated as CASSPPGQEDTGELFF. Supplemented by reference TRBV18 and TRBJ2-2, the full variable domain reads NAGVMQNPRHLVRRRGQEARLRCSPMKGHSHVYWYRQLPEEGLKFMVYLQKENIIDESGMPKERFSAEFPKEGPSILRIQQVVRGDSAAYFCASSPPGQEDTGELFFGEGSRLTVL.

This clonotype occurred many times. The CDR3 DNA follows: TGTGCCAGCTCACCGACAGGGGGCAAGGAGACCCAGTACTTC. It translates to CASSPTGGKETQYF. V gene TRBV18 combines with J gene TRBJ2-5; 10 bases agree with TRBD1. The CDR3 spans 14 residues. CDR1 KGHSH and CDR2 LQKENI come from the germline V gene. V gave up 3 bases and J gave up 5 bases; unmatched junction bases: 3.

This clonotype was observed a few times. The chain couples TRBV6-5 to TRBJ2-3, with TRBD2 matching 12 bases. Germline V gives CDR1 MNHEY, CDR2 SVGAGI. Losses at the gene ends were 4 bases for V and 0 bases for J; bases not matched to a gene: 8. CDR3 length: 18 residues. CDR3 nucleotide sequence: TGTGCCAGCAGTTTCCCGGGACTAGCGGGCACTAGCACAGATACGCAGTATTTT. Its protein product is CASSFPGLAGTSTDTQYF.